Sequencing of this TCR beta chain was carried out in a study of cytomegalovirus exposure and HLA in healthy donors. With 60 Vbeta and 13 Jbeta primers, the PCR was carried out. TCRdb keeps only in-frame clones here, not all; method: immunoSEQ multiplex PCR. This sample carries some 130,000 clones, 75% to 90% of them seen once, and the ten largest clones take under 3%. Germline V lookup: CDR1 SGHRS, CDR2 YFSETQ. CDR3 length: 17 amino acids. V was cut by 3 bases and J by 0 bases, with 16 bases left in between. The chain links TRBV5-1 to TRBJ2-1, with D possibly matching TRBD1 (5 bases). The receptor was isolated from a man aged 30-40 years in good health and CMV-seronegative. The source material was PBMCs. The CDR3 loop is CASSSPTSGHSYNEQFF. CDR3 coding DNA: TGCGCCAGCAGCTCGCCGACCTCAGGGCACTCCTACAATGAGCAGTTCTTC. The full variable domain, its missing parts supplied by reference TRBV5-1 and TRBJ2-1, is KAGVTQTPRYLIKTRGQQVTLSCSPISGHRSVSWYQQTPGQGLQFLFEYFSETQRNKGNFPGRFSGRQFSNSRSEMNVSTLELGDSALYLCASSSPTSGHSYNEQFFGPGTRLTVL.